This is a list of T cell receptor beta chains from one sample in a study of blood T cell repertoires in COVID-19. The method was immunoSEQ multiplex PCR; TCRdb's version includes in-frame clones alone and lacks a portion of them. The sample contains about 74,000 clones, approximately 89% of which appear only once. The sample comprised peripheral blood. Source of these receptors: a man aged 45 to 65 with COVID-19, enrolled during active disease. Each CDR3 is given with its conserved first and last residue. Fields, in order: CDR3 DNA, CDR3 protein, clone size, V gene, D gene, J gene. D genes are given only for firm matches. Rows may omit the clone size; those that give it use once, few, many or a size class.

CDR3nt: TGTGCCAGTAGAACGACAGGGGGCCTTACCGGGGAGCTGTTTTTT
CDR3aa: CASRTTGGLTGELFF
abundance: .
v_gene: TRBV19
d_gene: TRBD1
j_gene: TRBJ2-2

CDR3nt: TGTGCCAGCACCTCTTTGCCTACGAGGACAGGGTATAATTCACCCCTCCACTTT
CDR3aa: CASTSLPTRTGYNSPLHF
abundance: .
v_gene: TRBV28
d_gene: TRBD1
j_gene: TRBJ1-6

CDR3nt: TGCAGCGTTGTACAGGGATCGTCTAACTATGGCTACACCTTC
CDR3aa: CSVVQGSSNYGYTF
abundance: .
v_gene: TRBV29-1
d_gene: .
j_gene: TRBJ1-2

CDR3nt: TGTGCCACCCGGGGGGGCAACATTCAGTACTTC
CDR3aa: CATRGGNIQYF
abundance: .
v_gene: TRBV6-5
d_gene: TRBD2
j_gene: TRBJ2-4

CDR3nt: TGTGCCAGCAGCTTTACTCCCGACAGGCCGAACACTGAAGCTTTCTTT
CDR3aa: CASSFTPDRPNTEAFF
abundance: .
v_gene: TRBV5-6
d_gene: .
j_gene: TRBJ1-1

CDR3nt: TGTGCCAGCAGTCAGGCAGCAGGAGATACGCAGTATTTT
CDR3aa: CASSQAAGDTQYF
abundance: few
v_gene: TRBV7-2
d_gene: .
j_gene: TRBJ2-3

CDR3nt: TGCGCCAGCAGCACCGCGGGACTAGCGACCTACGAGCAGTACTTC
CDR3aa: CASSTAGLATYEQYF
abundance: .
v_gene: TRBV5-1
d_gene: TRBD2
j_gene: TRBJ2-7

CDR3nt: TGTGCCAGCAGCTCGGGACTCAACACCGGGGAGCTGTTTTTT
CDR3aa: CASSSGLNTGELFF
abundance: .
v_gene: TRBV7-2
d_gene: .
j_gene: TRBJ2-2

CDR3nt: TGCGCCAGCAGCTTGGGAGGTCAGGGGAACACCGGGGAGCTGTTTTTT
CDR3aa: CASSLGGQGNTGELFF
abundance: .
v_gene: TRBV5-1
d_gene: .
j_gene: TRBJ2-2

CDR3nt: TGCGCCAGCAGCCAAGATATGGGACAGGGTCACCAGCCCCAGCATTTT
CDR3aa: CASSQDMGQGHQPQHF
abundance: once
v_gene: TRBV4-1
d_gene: TRBD1
j_gene: TRBJ1-5

CDR3nt: TGTGCCAGCAGCTTTGACTCCGGGACTAGCGGATACAATGAGCAGTTCTTC
CDR3aa: CASSFDSGTSGYNEQFF
abundance: .
v_gene: TRBV7-2
d_gene: TRBD2
j_gene: TRBJ2-1

CDR3nt: TGTGCCTGGAGTTTCGGGGGAATCTACGAGCAGTACTTC
CDR3aa: CAWSFGGIYEQYF
abundance: .
v_gene: TRBV30
d_gene: .
j_gene: TRBJ2-7

CDR3nt: TGTGCCAGCTCACCGAACAGGGCGAACACTGAAGCTTTCTTT
CDR3aa: CASSPNRANTEAFF
abundance: few
v_gene: TRBV18
d_gene: .
j_gene: TRBJ1-1

CDR3nt: TGTGCCAGCAGCTTGGTAGGGACACCTGGAAACACCATATATTTT
CDR3aa: CASSLVGTPGNTIYF
abundance: .
v_gene: TRBV5-5
d_gene: .
j_gene: TRBJ1-3

CDR3nt: TGTGCCAGCAGTACGGACAGGGAGGTTCGCACCTTC
CDR3aa: CASSTDREVRTF
abundance: .
v_gene: TRBV3-1/TRBV3-2
d_gene: TRBD1
j_gene: TRBJ1-2

CDR3nt: TGTGCCAGCAGCGTAGATGCTAGCGGGTACGAGCAGTACTTC
CDR3aa: CASSVDASGYEQYF
abundance: .
v_gene: TRBV9
d_gene: TRBD2
j_gene: TRBJ2-7

CDR3nt: TGTGCCAGCCACCGTGGCGGGGCACCCTACAATGAGCAGTTCTTC
CDR3aa: CASHRGGAPYNEQFF
abundance: .
v_gene: TRBV27
d_gene: .
j_gene: TRBJ2-1

CDR3nt: TGTGCCTGGAGTCGGGGTAGCGGGATAGTCAATGAGCAGTTCTTC
CDR3aa: CAWSRGSGIVNEQFF
abundance: .
v_gene: TRBV30
d_gene: TRBD2
j_gene: TRBJ2-1

CDR3nt: TGCGCCAGCAGCCCGGGCGAGGGAAATTCACCCCTCCACTTT
CDR3aa: CASSPGEGNSPLHF
abundance: .
v_gene: TRBV5-1
d_gene: .
j_gene: TRBJ1-6

CDR3nt: TGTGCCACCACGGGGGGTCCTATTAACACTGAAGCTTTCTTT
CDR3aa: CATTGGPINTEAFF
abundance: .
v_gene: TRBV28
d_gene: .
j_gene: TRBJ1-1

CDR3nt: TGTGCCAGCAGCGAAGGGATAGCGGGAGCCCACGGGGAGCTGTTTTTT
CDR3aa: CASSEGIAGAHGELFF
abundance: .
v_gene: TRBV3-1/TRBV3-2
d_gene: TRBD2
j_gene: TRBJ2-2

CDR3nt: TGTGCCAGCAGTTTATCTGTCGGAGGGGAGACCCAGTACTTC
CDR3aa: CASSLSVGGETQYF
abundance: .
v_gene: TRBV27
d_gene: .
j_gene: TRBJ2-5

CDR3nt: TGCGCCAGCAGCCCGGGACGGAGGGGTAGCCAAGAGACCCAGTACTTC
CDR3aa: CASSPGRRGSQETQYF
abundance: .
v_gene: TRBV5-1
d_gene: .
j_gene: TRBJ2-5

CDR3nt: TGCGCCAGCAGCCCCGCCGGGACAGGGTACGAGCAGTACTTC
CDR3aa: CASSPAGTGYEQYF
abundance: .
v_gene: TRBV5-1
d_gene: TRBD1
j_gene: TRBJ2-7

CDR3nt: TGCGCCAGCTACACGGGACTTTCTTACAATGAGCAGTTCTTC
CDR3aa: CASYTGLSYNEQFF
abundance: few
v_gene: TRBV5-1
d_gene: .
j_gene: TRBJ2-1

CDR3nt: TGTGCCAGCAGCCAAGTGGAGGCCGAGCAGTACTTC
CDR3aa: CASSQVEAEQYF
abundance: .
v_gene: TRBV3-1/TRBV3-2
d_gene: .
j_gene: TRBJ2-7

CDR3nt: TGTGCCAGCAGGACAGGCAACACCCGGGAGCTGTTTTTT
CDR3aa: CASRTGNTRELFF
abundance: .
v_gene: TRBV2
d_gene: .
j_gene: TRBJ2-2

CDR3nt: TGTGCCATCAGTGAGGATAGTCCTAACACTGAAGCTTTCTTT
CDR3aa: CAISEDSPNTEAFF
abundance: .
v_gene: TRBV10-3
d_gene: .
j_gene: TRBJ1-1

CDR3nt: TGCGCCAGCAGCTCCTGGACTAGCGGGAGCGACGAGCAGTACTTC
CDR3aa: CASSSWTSGSDEQYF
abundance: .
v_gene: TRBV5-1
d_gene: TRBD2
j_gene: TRBJ2-7

CDR3nt: TGTGCCAGCAGCTCATTGAGCGGGAGACTCTCCTACAATGAGCAGTTCTTC
CDR3aa: CASSSLSGRLSYNEQFF
abundance: .
v_gene: TRBV7-6
d_gene: TRBD2
j_gene: TRBJ2-1

CDR3nt: TGTGCCAGCAGCTTGGCAGGGTTGGACACCGGGGAGCTGTTTTTT
CDR3aa: CASSLAGLDTGELFF
abundance: once
v_gene: TRBV5-4
d_gene: .
j_gene: TRBJ2-2

CDR3nt: TGCGCCAGCAGTCTGGGAGGGAAGCCCCAAGAGACCCAGTACTTC
CDR3aa: CASSLGGKPQETQYF
abundance: .
v_gene: TRBV5-1
d_gene: TRBD2
j_gene: TRBJ2-5

CDR3nt: TGTGCCAGCAGTTACTCGGAGACTAACACTGAAGCTTTCTTT
CDR3aa: CASSYSETNTEAFF
abundance: .
v_gene: TRBV6-5
d_gene: .
j_gene: TRBJ1-1

CDR3nt: TGTGCCAGCAGCCTAGGGCGGGAGCAGTTAGATACGCAGTATTTT
CDR3aa: CASSLGREQLDTQYF
abundance: .
v_gene: TRBV3-1/TRBV3-2
d_gene: TRBD2
j_gene: TRBJ2-3

CDR3nt: TGTGCCAGCAGCTTATATTCACCGACTAGCGGGTACGAGCAGTACTTC
CDR3aa: CASSLYSPTSGYEQYF
abundance: .
v_gene: TRBV7-6
d_gene: TRBD2
j_gene: TRBJ2-7

CDR3nt: TGTGCCAGCAGCCTTTACGGGACTAGCGGGTACAATGAGCAGTTCTTC
CDR3aa: CASSLYGTSGYNEQFF
abundance: .
v_gene: TRBV6-2/TRBV6-3
d_gene: TRBD2
j_gene: TRBJ2-1

CDR3nt: TGTGCCAGCAGCCAGTTCGCAGGGGGAAAAAACACCGGGGAGCTGTTTTTT
CDR3aa: CASSQFAGGKNTGELFF
abundance: .
v_gene: TRBV3-1/TRBV3-2
d_gene: TRBD1
j_gene: TRBJ2-2

CDR3nt: TGTGCCAGCAGTTCCCGGGACAGCCAATATCAATCAATAAGGCCCCAGCATTTT
CDR3aa: CASSSRDSQYQSIRPQHF
abundance: .
v_gene: TRBV28
d_gene: TRBD1
j_gene: TRBJ1-5

CDR3nt: TGTGCCAGCTCACCAGGGCCGGAATCACCCCTCCACTTT
CDR3aa: CASSPGPESPLHF
abundance: .
v_gene: TRBV18
d_gene: .
j_gene: TRBJ1-6

CDR3nt: TGTGCCAGTAGTTCAACCCCCGGGACATATCCCTACGAGCAGTACTTC
CDR3aa: CASSSTPGTYPYEQYF
abundance: .
v_gene: TRBV19
d_gene: .
j_gene: TRBJ2-7

CDR3nt: TGCGCCAGCAGCTTGGACCTTTCAGGTGGGAGGAACACTGAAGCTTTCTTT
CDR3aa: CASSLDLSGGRNTEAFF
abundance: .
v_gene: TRBV5-1
d_gene: .
j_gene: TRBJ1-1

CDR3nt: TGTGCCAGTAGTATAGGCGCAGGCGCGGGAAACACAGATACGCAGTATTTT
CDR3aa: CASSIGAGAGNTDTQYF
abundance: .
v_gene: TRBV19
d_gene: .
j_gene: TRBJ2-3

CDR3nt: TGTGCCAGCAGTCAAGCGGGAGGGCTGACAGATACGCAGTATTTT
CDR3aa: CASSQAGGLTDTQYF
abundance: .
v_gene: TRBV7-3
d_gene: TRBD2
j_gene: TRBJ2-3

CDR3nt: TGTGCCAGCAGGCCACACATAAGCACAGATACGCAGTATTTT
CDR3aa: CASRPHISTDTQYF
abundance: .
v_gene: TRBV6-4
d_gene: .
j_gene: TRBJ2-3

CDR3nt: TGTGCCAGCAGCCCAGTAAATAGCGGGAGCATCGGGGAGCTGTTTTTT
CDR3aa: CASSPVNSGSIGELFF
abundance: .
v_gene: TRBV4-2
d_gene: TRBD2
j_gene: TRBJ2-2

CDR3nt: TGTGCCAGCAGCCAGGGGCAGGGCACGAACACTGAAGCTTTCTTT
CDR3aa: CASSQGQGTNTEAFF
abundance: .
v_gene: TRBV3-1/TRBV3-2
d_gene: .
j_gene: TRBJ1-1